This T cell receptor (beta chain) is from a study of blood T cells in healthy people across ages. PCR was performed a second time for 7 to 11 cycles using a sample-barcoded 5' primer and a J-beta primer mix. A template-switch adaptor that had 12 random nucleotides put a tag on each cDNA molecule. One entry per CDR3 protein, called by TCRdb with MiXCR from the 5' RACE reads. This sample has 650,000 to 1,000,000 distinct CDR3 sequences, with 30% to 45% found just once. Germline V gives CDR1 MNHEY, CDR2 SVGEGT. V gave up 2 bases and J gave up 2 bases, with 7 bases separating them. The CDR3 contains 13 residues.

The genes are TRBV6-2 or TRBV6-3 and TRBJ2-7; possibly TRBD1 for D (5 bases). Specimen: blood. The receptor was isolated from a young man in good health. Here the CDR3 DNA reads TGTGCCAGCAGTTACCAGGGCGCCTACGAGCAGTACTTC. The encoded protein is CASSYQGAYEQYF.